This is a list of T cell receptor beta chains from one sample in a study of T cell changes during pregnancy in multiple sclerosis. The method was immunoSEQ multiplex PCR; TCRdb's version includes in-frame clones alone and lacks a portion of them. The data show 3,400 or so clones, 85% to 90% seen once. The material was CD8+ T cells from peripheral blood mononuclear cells, obtained in the first trimester of pregnancy. Every receptor here comes from a female donor in good health, enrolled as a control in a pregnancy study. CDR3s include the opening cysteine and the closing phenylalanine or tryptophan. A D gene is named only where the DNA matches it firmly. For some rows the clone size is stated as once, few or many, or as a class when expanded; others skip it.

v_gene: TRBV5-6; j_gene: TRBJ2-7; len: 14; abundance: NA; d_gene: NA; CDR3aa: CASSASTVFYEQYF; CDR3nt: TGTGCCAGCAGCGCCTCGACAGTTTTCTACGAGCAGTACTTC
v_gene: TRBV10-1; j_gene: TRBJ1-6; len: 14; abundance: NA; d_gene: NA; CDR3aa: CASRGGGSDSPLHF; CDR3nt: TGCGCCAGCAGAGGTGGAGGGTCGGATTCACCCCTCCACTTT
v_gene: TRBV7-9; j_gene: TRBJ2-5; len: 14; abundance: NA; d_gene: TRBD2; CDR3aa: CASSLDSGRWEQYF; CDR3nt: TGTGCCAGCAGCTTAGATAGCGGGAGATGGGAGCAGTACTTC
v_gene: TRBV9; j_gene: TRBJ2-3; len: 15; abundance: once; d_gene: NA; CDR3aa: CASSVAADSTDTQYF; CDR3nt: TGTGCCAGCAGCGTAGCGGCGGATAGCACAGATACGCAGTATTTT
v_gene: TRBV29-1; j_gene: TRBJ1-1; len: 15; abundance: NA; d_gene: TRBD1; CDR3aa: CSVEDPGQGDTEAFF; CDR3nt: TGCAGCGTTGAAGATCCGGGACAGGGAGACACTGAAGCTTTCTTT
v_gene: TRBV5-6; j_gene: TRBJ2-1; len: 14; abundance: NA; d_gene: TRBD1; CDR3aa: CASSYGTGSNEQFF; CDR3nt: TGTGCCAGCAGCTACGGGACAGGGAGCAATGAGCAGTTCTTC
v_gene: TRBV4-1; j_gene: TRBJ2-3; len: 14; abundance: NA; d_gene: TRBD2; CDR3aa: CASSQDAGGDTQYF; CDR3nt: TGCGCCAGCAGCCAAGATGCCGGGGGGGATACGCAGTATTTT
v_gene: TRBV27; j_gene: TRBJ2-1; len: 16; abundance: NA; d_gene: TRBD2; CDR3aa: CASSLRGLAGANEQFF; CDR3nt: TGTGCCAGCAGTTTACGGGGACTAGCGGGAGCCAATGAGCAGTTCTTC
v_gene: TRBV5-1; j_gene: TRBJ2-1; len: 15; abundance: NA; d_gene: NA; CDR3aa: CASSLESGNYNEQFF; CDR3nt: TGCGCCAGCAGCTTGGAATCGGGAAATTACAATGAGCAGTTCTTC
v_gene: TRBV6-6; j_gene: TRBJ2-1; len: 16; abundance: NA; d_gene: TRBD2; CDR3aa: CASSLGAGGPYNEQFF; CDR3nt: TGTGCCAGCAGCCTCGGGGCGGGAGGACCCTACAATGAGCAGTTCTTC
v_gene: TRBV6-4; j_gene: TRBJ2-1; len: 15; abundance: NA; d_gene: TRBD1; CDR3aa: CASSSQGQGGDEQFF; CDR3nt: TGTGCCAGCAGTTCTCAGGGACAGGGTGGGGATGAGCAGTTCTTC
v_gene: TRBV19; j_gene: TRBJ1-1; len: 14; abundance: NA; d_gene: NA; CDR3aa: CASIRREGWTEAFF; CDR3nt: TGTGCCAGTATACGAAGGGAGGGTTGGACTGAAGCTTTCTTT
v_gene: TRBV11-2; j_gene: TRBJ1-1; len: 10; abundance: NA; d_gene: NA; CDR3aa: CARGNTEAFF; CDR3nt: TGTGCCCGGGGTAACACTGAAGCTTTCTTT
v_gene: TRBV5-1; j_gene: TRBJ2-7; len: 16; abundance: few; d_gene: TRBD1; CDR3aa: CASRPRDRAINYEQYF; CDR3nt: TGCGCCAGCAGACCCCGGGACAGGGCCATTAACTACGAGCAGTACTTC
v_gene: TRBV25-1; j_gene: TRBJ1-2; len: 14; abundance: NA; d_gene: NA; CDR3aa: CASSEYHRNYGYTF; CDR3nt: TGTGCCAGCAGTGAATATCACAGGAACTATGGCTACACCTTC
v_gene: TRBV29-1; j_gene: TRBJ2-2; len: 18; abundance: NA; d_gene: TRBD2; CDR3aa: CSVEVSALAGLGPGELFF; CDR3nt: TGCAGCGTTGAAGTCTCGGCCCTAGCGGGATTAGGGCCCGGGGAGCTGTTTTTT
v_gene: TRBV6-1; j_gene: TRBJ2-1; len: 14; abundance: NA; d_gene: NA; CDR3aa: CASSDGALYNEQFF; CDR3nt: TGTGCCAGCAGTGATGGGGCCCTCTACAATGAGCAGTTCTTC
v_gene: TRBV10-3; j_gene: TRBJ2-7; len: 11; abundance: NA; d_gene: NA; CDR3aa: CAISEREEQYF; CDR3nt: TGTGCCATCAGTGAGCGGGAGGAGCAGTACTTC
v_gene: TRBV30; j_gene: TRBJ1-1; len: 18; abundance: NA; d_gene: TRBD1; CDR3aa: CAWSVVRQGARGWTEAFF; CDR3nt: TGTGCCTGGAGTGTAGTGCGGCAGGGGGCGAGGGGGTGGACTGAAGCTTTCTTT
v_gene: TRBV10-3; j_gene: TRBJ2-7; len: 13; abundance: NA; d_gene: NA; CDR3aa: CAISDGGTYEQYF; CDR3nt: TGTGCCATCAGTGATGGCGGGACCTACGAGCAGTACTTC
v_gene: TRBV18; j_gene: TRBJ1-1; len: 15; abundance: NA; d_gene: NA; CDR3aa: CASSPQGPTNTEAFF; CDR3nt: TGTGCCAGCTCACCACAGGGGCCCACGAACACTGAAGCTTTCTTT
v_gene: TRBV9; j_gene: TRBJ1-2; len: 14; abundance: NA; d_gene: NA; CDR3aa: CASSLNTGNYGYTF; CDR3nt: TGTGCCAGCAGCCTCAATACAGGGAACTATGGCTACACCTTC
v_gene: TRBV5-6; j_gene: TRBJ2-7; len: 14; abundance: NA; d_gene: TRBD1; CDR3aa: CASSWGTVSYEQYF; CDR3nt: TGTGCCAGCAGCTGGGGGACAGTCTCCTACGAGCAGTACTTC